The 4 T cell receptor beta chains listed next were all sequenced from one sample in a study of blood T cell repertoires in COVID-19. The data were produced by immunoSEQ multiplex PCR, yet TCRdb's version contains in-frame clones alone and is incomplete. The sample lists under 350,000 clones, around 90% occurring once. The sequenced sample was peripheral blood. The receptors here all came from a man between 45 and 60 years old with acute or convalescent COVID-19.

Only one count was recorded for this clone. J is TRBJ1-4 and V is TRBV5-1; TRBD1 agrees at 8 bases. This CDR3 contains 16 residues. Germline V CDR1 and CDR2: SGHRS, YFSETQ. V gave up 0 bases and J gave up 4 bases; unmatched junction bases: 5. In nucleotides, the CDR3 is TGCGCCAGCAGCTTGGTGGGGACAGGATATAATGAAAAACTGTTTTTT. It yields the protein CASSLVGTGYNEKLFF.

The chain employs TRBV3-1 (or the pseudogene TRBV3-2) and TRBJ1-5; unclear D gene. There are 14 residues in the CDR3. Germline V gives CDR1 LGHDT, CDR2 YNNKEL (reference sequence). V lost 2 bases to trimming and J lost 0 bases, with 5 bases between them. DNA of the CDR3: TGTGCCAGCAGCCAAACACATAGCAATCAGCCCCAGCATTTT. Protein product: CASSQTHSNQPQHF.

The chain uses TRBV11-2 and TRBJ2-5; 8 nucleotides align to TRBD2. Unmatched junction bases numbered 5, after V lost 8 bases and J lost 3 bases. The CDR3 contains 13 residues. Germline-derived CDR1 and CDR2 are SGHAT and FQNNGV. CDR3 DNA: TGTGCCAGCCGAGCCGGGGGGGAAGAGACCCAGTACTTC. It encodes CASRAGGEETQYF.

This chain uses TRBV7-9 with TRBJ1-5, with D possibly matching TRBD1 (6 bases). The CDR3 is 15 amino acids. The ends were cut back, 5 bases at V and 2 bases at J, with 13 bases in the middle. Germline assignment: CDR1 SEHNR and CDR2 FQNEAQ (reference sequence). The CDR3 sequence is CASSPQGGGNQPQHF. The CDR3 bases are TGTGCCAGCAGCCCACAGGGAGGGGGCAATCAGCCCCAGCATTTT.